The source of this T cell receptor (beta chain) is a study of T cell responses to AZD1222 COVID-19 vaccine. This clone came up a few times. Its antigen is unknown. At one end the junction does not follow the germline gene, possibly because of a read error. Profiling relied on immunoSEQ multiplex PCR, and the TCRdb table lists in-frame clones only, not all of them. Of almost 95,000 clones in the sample, 85% were seen once. Study outcomes and limitations: Females outnumbered males among donors, who were mostly white British; clonal diversity was possibly underestimated. Among AZD1222 vaccinees, only 6 or 7 were seropositive at baseline.

This receptor was obtained from an adult who received the AZD1222 COVID-19 vaccine. The sample consisted of peripheral blood, taken 28 days after the second AZD1222 dose.

CDR3 residues: CGGLDGYTF. CDR3 bases: TGCGGGGGGCTTGATGGCTACACCTTC. The chain couples TRBV11-3 to TRBJ1-2; TRBD1 might be the D (6 bases). This CDR3 is built from 9 residues. Germline assignment: CDR1 SGHNT and CDR2 YENEEA.